This TCR beta chain is drawn from a study of molecular identifiers for immune sequencing clone quantification. Study context: Sequencing covered four of five parts into which replicate RNA from approximately 22,000 or 94,000 naive CD8 cells was split. Points from the study as a whole: Clones that exceeded 20 RNA copies held over 97% of effector molecules, yet under 1% in naive cells.

To note about this clonotype: What it recognizes is unknown.

Previously described methods with listed TCR primers produced the bulk TCR libraries. MiXCR, applied by TCRdb to the PCR reads, yields one record per CDR3 protein. The sample includes approximately 500,000 distinct CDR3 sequences, under 30% of them seen just once. The sequencing input was naive CD8+ T cells from blood, with Jurkat cell RNA spiked in. Subset described: FACS-sorted CD8+CD4-CCR7+CD45RA+ naive T cells. This clonotype was obtained from a human donor in good health. Some libraries in this study had Jurkat cell RNA spiked in.

CDR3 sequence: CASSYSGTLGIYSNQPQHF. CDR3 bases: TGTGCCAGCAGTTACTCCGGGACCCTGGGAATATATAGCAATCAGCCCCAGCATTTT. This rearrangement joins TRBV6-2 or TRBV6-3 to TRBJ1-5, with D maybe TRBD1 (5 bases). V was trimmed by 0 bases and J by 0 bases, leaving 18 bases between them. The CDR3 is 19 amino acids. The germline V gene encodes CDR1 MNHEY and CDR2 SVGEGT.